Listed here are 6 T cell receptor beta chains from one sample, sequenced in a study of T cells in Graves' hyperthyroidism and ophthalmopathy. RNA transcripts gave rise to amplified TCR beta CDR3 regions. HTBI primers drove first-round RT-PCR of the TCR CDR3. TCRdb reprocessed the multiplex PCR reads via MiXCR and lists one record per CDR3 protein. The sample yields fewer than 700,000 distinct CDR3 sequences, about a sixth seen once. Source material: blood. The source of these receptors is a woman under 40 with Graves' hyperthyroidism.

The chain combines TRBV2 with TRBJ2-4, with 8 bases identical to TRBD2. In germline, CDR1 is SNHLY, CDR2 FYNNEI. This CDR3 has 15 residues. The ends lost 2 bases at V and 3 bases at J; junction bases unmatched: 3. CDR3 DNA sequence: TGTGCCAGCAGTGAAACAAGCGGGAGCAAAAACATTCAGTACTTC. Its protein product is CASSETSGSKNIQYF.

The chain is built from TRBV12-3 or TRBV12-4 and TRBJ2-7; D uncertain. This CDR3 has 13 amino acids. Trimming took off 2 bases at V and 3 bases at J, with 8 bases between the two ends. The CDR3 sequence: CASSLRIFYEQYF. The CDR3 DNA reads as TGTGCCAGCAGTTTACGCATTTTCTACGAGCAGTACTTC.

This clonotype was seen many times. The CDR3 region has the DNA TGTGCCAGCAGAGGGGGCGGCAGAGGCACAGATACGCAGTATTTT. This codes for CASRGGGRGTDTQYF. J is TRBJ2-3 and V is TRBV28, with 7 bases aligning to TRBD1. CDR1 is MDHEN and CDR2 is SYDVKM in the germline V gene. The V and J ends lost 6 bases and 1 base, in that order; junction bases with no gene match: 7. The CDR3 covers 15 residues.

Many counts were recorded for this clonotype. This rearrangement joins TRBV6-1 to TRBJ1-5, with TRBD1 as a possible D gene (6 bases). V lost 5 bases to trimming and J lost 0 bases, with 14 bases between them. From germline, CDR1 is MNHNS and CDR2 SASEGT. The CDR3 sequence is 16 residues long. The CDR3 loop is CASSPTYRDSNQPQHF. The CDR3 bases are TGTGCCAGCAGTCCCACCTACAGGGATAGCAATCAGCCCCAGCATTTT.

This clonotype was detected many times. The chain has TRBV6-1 and TRBJ2-3, with D unclear. The germline V and J ends were trimmed by 5 bases and 4 bases, with 10 bases remaining between them. This CDR3 region has 13 residues. From germline, CDR1 is MNHNS and CDR2 SASEGT. Here the CDR3 reads CASSFRQSDTQYF. The CDR3 nucleotides read TGTGCCAGCAGTTTCCGCCAATCAGATACGCAGTATTTT.

This clonotype was detected only a few times. This chain links TRBV5-1 with TRBJ2-7; 13 bases fit TRBD2. Per germline, CDR1 SGHRS and CDR2 YFSETQ. V was pared by 4 bases and J by 5 bases, with 9 bases of the junction left unmatched. The CDR3 extends over 16 amino acids. CDR3 region: CASSTAGLAGQNEQYF. CDR3 nucleotides: TGCGCCAGCAGCACTGCGGGACTAGCGGGACAAAACGAGCAGTACTTC. Complete variable domain (other parts from reference TRBV5-1 and TRBJ2-7): KAGVTQTPRYLIKTRGQQVTLSCSPISGHRSVSWYQQTPGQGLQFLFEYFSETQRNKGNFPGRFSGRQFSNSRSEMNVSTLELGDSALYLCASSTAGLAGQNEQYFGPGTRLTVT.